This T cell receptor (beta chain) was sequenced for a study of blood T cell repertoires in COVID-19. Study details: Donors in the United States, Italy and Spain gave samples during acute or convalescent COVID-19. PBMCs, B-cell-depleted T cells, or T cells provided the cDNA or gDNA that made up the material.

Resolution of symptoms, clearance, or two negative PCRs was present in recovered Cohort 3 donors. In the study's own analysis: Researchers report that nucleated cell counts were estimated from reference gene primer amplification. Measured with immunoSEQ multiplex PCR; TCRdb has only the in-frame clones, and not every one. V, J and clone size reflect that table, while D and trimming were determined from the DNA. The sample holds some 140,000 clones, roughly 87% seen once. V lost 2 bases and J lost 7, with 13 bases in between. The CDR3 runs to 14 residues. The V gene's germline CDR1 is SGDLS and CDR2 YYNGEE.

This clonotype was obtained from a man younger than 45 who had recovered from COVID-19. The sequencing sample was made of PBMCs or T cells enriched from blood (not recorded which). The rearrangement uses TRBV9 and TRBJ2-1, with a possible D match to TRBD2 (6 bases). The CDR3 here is CASSVRRGGNEQFF. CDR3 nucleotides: TGTGCCAGCAGCGTGAGGAGGGGTGGGAATGAGCAGTTCTTC.